This T cell receptor (beta chain) emerged from a study of OX40 agonist ivuxolimab in advanced cancers. Whole-study findings and limits: There were, on average, more expanded clones in CD8+ T cells than in CD4+.

Germline loops: CDR1 WNHNN, CDR2 SYGVQD (reference sequence). After removal of 6 bases from V and 4 bases from J, the junction contained 14 bases not matched to a gene. The CDR3 totals 17 residues. Here immunoSEQ multiplex PCR was the method, and the copy in TCRdb shows in-frame clones only, minus some. The data show some 90,000 clones, more than 90% seen once. Notes on this clone: Antigen: not known.

The specimen comprised CD4+ or CD8+ T cells sorted from blood, sampled in a trial of the OX40 agonist ivuxolimab. The chain carries TRBV10-1 and TRBJ2-2; 7 bases fit TRBD2. This TCR was recovered from an adult with an advanced solid tumor such as melanoma, head and neck, liver or kidney cancer. In DNA form, the CDR3 reads TGCGCCAGCAGCCCCCAATCGTGGGGGGGTTTCACCGGGGAGCTGTTTTTT. Translation gives CASSPQSWGGFTGELFF.